This T cell receptor beta chain was sequenced during a study of blood T cells in healthy people across ages (dated by TCRdb to the mid-2010s). For the wider study: In model experiments, template switching captured roughly one uniquely barcoded TCR beta cDNA molecule for every two T cells. To track age-related changes in TCR beta repertoire diversity, the study relied on deep sequencing normalized with unique cDNA molecular identifiers. Four age groups were formed from the donors: young (average about 16 years), middle-aged (approximately 39), aged (over 55) and long-lived (less than 85). To avoid experimental bias, donors of different ages were randomly spread across the sequencing lanes. The study analyzed two additional independent replicas of 1 million unique cDNA reads from the same blood draw for two donors, one aged 18 to 29 and one aged 80 or older. What the study reported, not specific to this receptor: Observed TCR beta diversity per million T cells fell roughly linearly with age, and a significant reduction was already apparent by age roughly 40. Compared with the aged group, the long-lived group had more naive CD4+ T cells, fewer expanded clones and increased TCR diversity, a pattern suggesting age selection. The CMV infection status of donors was not known, potentially confounding age-related changes in expanded clonotypes. The percentage of naive T cells measured by flow cytometry correlated strongly with observed TCR beta diversity. Because profiling used bulk unsorted PBMCs, naive and antigen-experienced compartments could not be compared conclusively. Estimates of total diversity from one million sequenced T cells were regarded as lower bounds and underestimates.

Preparation of the library involved 5' RACE. Sequencing relied on an Illumina HiSeq 2500. A second PCR of roughly 6 to 12 cycles was run with a J-beta primer mix and a sample-barcoded 5' primer. A template-switch 5' adaptor carrying 12 random nucleotides introduced a unique molecular identifier onto each TCR beta cDNA molecule. Each sample yielded at least 2.5 million CDR3-containing paired-end reads. First-strand cDNA synthesis was performed from all RNA using the Mint cDNA synthesis kit, with priming by a TRBC-specific oligonucleotide. Following uracil-DNA glycosylase treatment, all cDNA underwent a first 18-cycle PCR with the universal primers M1SS and BC2_uni_R. The paper's processing steps were these. Normalization of each sample was performed by random selection of 1 million high-quality reads, each carrying a distinct molecular identifier. Reads with shared molecular identifiers were discarded instead of being binned into consensus sequences. MiTCR, run with a Q25 quality threshold and the strictest error-elimination algorithm, handled CDR3 identification, clonotype clustering and error correction. A nonparametric unseen species model with Euler transformation was used to estimate lower-bound total TCR beta diversity. TCRdb reprocessed the public reads (quality trimming at Q25 with fastp, clone calling with MiXCR) and kept in-frame beta chains. All rows with the same CDR3 protein become a single entry with the most common DNA and genes. V and J calls and clone size were set by TCRdb, not the authors. The sample yields about 800,000 distinct CDR3 sequences; roughly 64% were counted once. 22% of the sample is taken by the ten largest.

Systemically healthy Caucasian individuals from Russia, 35 to 50 in total and aged about 6 to 100 years, were included as donors. Around 9.8 milliliters of peripheral blood were collected from each donor into EDTA-treated Vacutainer tubes. Ficoll-Paque density-gradient centrifugation was used to isolate PBMCs, with at least 7 million per sample. Total RNA was extracted from PBMCs with Trizol reagent, with at least 5.5 micrograms obtained per sample. For every donor, flow cytometry on a PBMC aliquot measured the percentage of naive CD45RAhigh/CD27high T cells. There are 13 amino acids in the CDR3, from cysteine to phenylalanine inclusive. The entry retains the CDR3 DNA only, 39 bases that are in frame from base 1. V is shortened by 4 bases, J by 5 bases, and the region joining them spans 14 bases. Sequences SQVTM (CDR1) and ANQGSEA (CDR2) are obtained from the germline V gene. As regards this clonotype: Its binding antigen is unknown. Per-base quality was not reported, and no clone a single base away is much larger than it.

The chain is assembled from TRBV29-1 and TRBJ1-2, with TRBD1 perhaps the D gene, on 6 matching bases. This TCR came from a man aged 30 to 45 in good health. Input material: blood. The CDR3 here reads CSVGIGGVYGYTF. Read as DNA, the sequence is TGCAGCGTTGGCATCGGGGGCGTGTATGGCTACACCTTC. This CDR3, with the reference TRBV29-1 and TRBJ1-2 proteins standing in past its ends, gives the full variable domain SAVISQKPSRDICQRGTSLTIQCQVDSQVTMMFWYRQQPGQSLTLIATANQGSEATYESGFVIDKFPISRPNLTFSTLTVSNMSPEDSSIYLCSVGIGGVYGYTFGSGTRLTVV.